This record concerns one TCR beta chain sequence. In the original workflow: Reference gene primer amplification in the assay estimated nucleated cell counts. Only in-frame clones appear in the TCRdb table, and some are missing; sequencing was by immunoSEQ multiplex PCR. Clonal size and the V and J genes are those of that table, whereas D and trimming came from the DNA. This sample yields around 260,000 clones, of which roughly 86% are seen a single time; approximately 9.8% belongs to the top ten. This CDR3 comprises 14 residues. This sample stems from a study of blood T cell repertoires in COVID-19. About the research overall: The samples span acute and convalescent COVID-19 from the United States, Italy and Spain. T cells, B-cell-depleted T cells, or PBMCs supplied cDNA or gDNA.

The source is a man aged 40-50 years who had recovered from COVID-19. V gene TRBV21-1 combines with J gene TRBJ2-7; TRBD1 is the table's D call and was not checked against the DNA. TRBV21-1 is a documented pseudogene. The sequenced sample was peripheral blood. Written as DNA, the CDR3 is TGTGCCAGCAGCAAGTCCCGGACAGGGGTCGAGCAGTACTTC. Protein product: CASSKSRTGVEQYF.